This is a list of T cell receptor beta chains from one sample in a study of cytomegalovirus exposure and HLA in healthy donors. Data came from immunoSEQ multiplex PCR; TCRdb stores just in-frame clones and leaves some out. The data hold about 180,000 clones, with roughly three quarters observed a single time. Sequenced material: PBMCs. Receptor source: a woman aged 25 to 39 in good health and CMV-seropositive. CDR3s include the opening cysteine and the closing phenylalanine or tryptophan. The D gene is left open where the match is weak. Size tells how often a clone was seen (once, few, many) or the class of an expanded clone, and some rows leave it out.

>TRBV29-1|TRBJ1-1|15|TRBD1|-
CSVRGDRTAYTEAFF
TGCAGCGTGAGGGGGGACAGGACCGCCTATACTGAAGCTTTCTTT
>TRBV2|TRBJ1-5|14|-|-
CASSEIKGVQPQHF
TGTGCCAGCAGTGAAATCAAAGGGGTACAGCCCCAGCATTTT
>TRBV6-1|TRBJ1-4|12|-|-
CASSEASGKLFF
TGTGCCAGCAGTGAAGCTAGCGGAAAACTGTTTTTT
>TRBV27|TRBJ1-1|17|TRBD1|-
CASSLRPGTGGAAEAFF
TGTGCCAGCAGTTTACGTCCCGGGACAGGGGGCGCAGCCGAAGCTTTCTTT
>TRBV7-9|TRBJ2-1|15|TRBD2|-
CASSSLAGAANEQFF
TGTGCCAGCAGCTCCCTAGCGGGGGCCGCCAATGAGCAGTTCTTC
>TRBV9|TRBJ2-5|15|-|-
CASSVGTGKRETQYF
TGTGCCAGCAGCGTAGGTACAGGGAAGCGAGAGACCCAGTACTTC
>TRBV9|TRBJ2-1|15|TRBD2|-
CASSAGAGGYNEQFF
TGTGCCAGCAGCGCCGGGGCGGGGGGGTATAATGAGCAGTTCTTC
>TRBV7-2|TRBJ1-4|14|-|few
CASSFGTTNEKLFF
TGTGCCAGCAGCTTCGGGACAACTAATGAAAAACTGTTTTTT
>TRBV7-2|TRBJ1-2|14|TRBD1|-
CAAQQGPPNYGYTF
TGTGCCGCGCAACAGGGGCCCCCTAACTATGGCTACACCTTC
>TRBV10-3|TRBJ1-2|16|-|-
CAISESTRVGGNGYTF
TGTGCCATCAGTGAGTCGACTCGAGTAGGAGGGAATGGCTACACCTTC
>TRBV11-2|TRBJ2-7|15|TRBD2|-
CASSLDWGGESPCGF
TGTGCCAGCAGCTTGGATTGGGGGGGAGAGTCTCCATGTGGCTTC
>TRBV11-1|TRBJ1-1|13|-|-
CASSPIINTEAFF
TGTGCCAGCAGCCCAATCATTAACACTGAAGCTTTCTTT
>TRBV11-2|TRBJ1-6|17|-|-
CASSYIRGITYNSPLHF
TGTGCCAGCAGTTATATAAGGGGCATCACCTATAATTCACCCCTCCACTTT
>TRBV7-2|TRBJ1-6|16|TRBD1|-
CASSRISGTGGSPLHF
TGTGCCAGCAGCCGAATCTCCGGGACAGGGGGTTCACCCCTCCACTTT
>TRBV5-4|TRBJ2-2|17|TRBD2|-
CASSANLGLAEIRELFF
TGTGCCAGCAGCGCCAACCTCGGTCTAGCGGAAATTCGGGAGCTGTTTTTT
>TRBV5-5|TRBJ1-2|15|-|-
CASSLKADNNYGYTF
TGTGCCAGCAGCTTGAAGGCAGACAATAACTATGGCTACACCTTC
>TRBV9|TRBJ2-7|15|TRBD1|-
CASSSSGDRVYEQYF
TGTGCCAGCAGCTCTTCAGGGGACAGAGTCTACGAGCAGTACTTC
>TRBV7-2|TRBJ1-4|16|-|-
CASSLELTGQNEKLFF
TGTGCCAGCAGCTTAGAGTTGACAGGTCAAAATGAAAAACTGTTTTTT
>TRBV7-8|TRBJ2-5|12|-|-
CASSGTRETQYF
TGTGCCAGCAGCGGTACTAGGGAGACCCAGTACTTC
>TRBV5-5|TRBJ2-3|15|-|-
CASSYQGDSTDTQYF
TGTGCCAGCAGCTACCAGGGTGATAGCACAGATACGCAGTATTTT
>TRBV28|TRBJ1-4|12|-|-
CASSLRSEKLFF
TGTGCCAGCAGTTTACGGTCCGAAAAACTGTTTTTT
>TRBV5-1|TRBJ1-3|13|-|few
CASSPSGGNTIYF
TGCGCCAGCAGCCCATCAGGGGGAAACACCATATATTTT
>TRBV12-5|TRBJ1-2|13|TRBD1|-
CASGYRDREGYTF
TGTGCTAGTGGTTACCGGGACAGGGAAGGCTACACCTTC
>TRBV5-1|TRBJ2-3|15|-|-
CASSPGLDHTDTQYF
TGCGCCAGCAGCCCGGGACTCGACCACACAGATACGCAGTATTTT
>TRBV29-1|TRBJ2-3|16|-|-
CSVDPPIGTSTDTQYF
TGCAGCGTTGATCCCCCGATAGGGACTAGCACAGATACGCAGTATTTT
>TRBV29-1|TRBJ1-2|14|TRBD1|-
CSVEEPGQVYGYTF
TGCAGCGTTGAAGAGCCGGGACAGGTCTATGGCTACACCTTC
>TRBV5-6|TRBJ1-1|17|-|few
CASSSARGGERDTEAFF
TGTGCCAGCAGCTCCGCCCGAGGGGGGGAAAGGGACACTGAAGCTTTCTTT
>TRBV4-1|TRBJ2-3|16|TRBD2|few
CASSQETSGVGDTQYF
TGCGCCAGCAGCCAAGAGACTAGCGGGGTAGGAGATACGCAGTATTTT
>TRBV7-2|TRBJ2-3|17|TRBD2|-
CASSPPREAGPTDTQYF
TGTGCCAGCAGCCCCCCCCGAGAAGCGGGGCCTACAGATACGCAGTATTTT
>TRBV10-3|TRBJ2-1|12|-|-
CAISDSGRYEFF
TGTGCCATCAGTGACTCAGGGCGTTATGAGTTCTTC
>TRBV7-2|TRBJ1-3|15|TRBD1|-
CASSLEGQGKNTIYF
TGTGCCAGCAGCTTAGAAGGACAGGGGAAGAACACCATATATTTT
>TRBV19|TRBJ1-2|15|-|-
CASSAFSAGGYGYTF
TGTGCCAGTAGTGCGTTCTCGGCCGGAGGGTATGGCTACACCTTC